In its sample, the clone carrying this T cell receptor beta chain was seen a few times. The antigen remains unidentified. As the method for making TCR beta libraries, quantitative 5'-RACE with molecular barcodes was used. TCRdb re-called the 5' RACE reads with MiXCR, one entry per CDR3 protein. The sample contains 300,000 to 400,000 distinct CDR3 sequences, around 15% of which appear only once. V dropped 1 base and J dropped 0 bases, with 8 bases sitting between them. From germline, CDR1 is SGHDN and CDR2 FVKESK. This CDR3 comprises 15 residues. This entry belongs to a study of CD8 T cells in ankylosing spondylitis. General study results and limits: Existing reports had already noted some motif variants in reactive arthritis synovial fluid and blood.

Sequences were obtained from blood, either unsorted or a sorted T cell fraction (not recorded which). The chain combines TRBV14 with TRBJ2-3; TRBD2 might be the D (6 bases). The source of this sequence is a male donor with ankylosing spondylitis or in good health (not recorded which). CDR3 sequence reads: CASSQVGGSTDTQYF. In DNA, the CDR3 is TGTGCCAGCAGCCAAGTGGGAGGAAGCACAGATACGCAGTATTTT.